This TCR beta chain was documented in a study of cytomegalovirus exposure and HLA in healthy donors. The study's findings and limits: Apart from CMV serostatus, no immune exposure information was available.

Looked up from germline, CDR1 is SGHTA and CDR2 is FQGTGA. This CDR3 comprises 18 residues. The junction had 14 bases not matched to a gene; V was cut back by 5 bases and J by 6 bases. Worth noting for this clone: Its matching antigen is unknown.

With 60 Vbeta and 13 Jbeta primers, the PCR was carried out. The table came from immunoSEQ multiplex PCR; TCRdb's copy has only in-frame clones and leaves some out. The specimen's table records some 150,000 clones. The V gene is TRBV7-3, the J gene TRBJ2-1; 12 nucleotides agree with TRBD2. The specimen sequenced was PBMCs. This sequence originates from a man aged 35-49 years in good health and CMV-seronegative. CDR3 loop: CASSGRTSGTLGGNEQFF. The CDR3 bases are TGTGCCAGCAGCGGAAGGACTAGCGGGACGCTTGGGGGCAATGAGCAGTTCTTC.